This passage covers 17 T cell receptor beta chains from one sample sequenced in a study of regulatory T cells in long-lasting Graves disease. In building TCR beta libraries, iRepertoire HTBI primers were used together with Arm-PCR of CDR3 regions. From the multiplex PCR reads, TCRdb called clonotypes with MiXCR, one entry per CDR3 protein. This table has 500,000 to 800,000 distinct CDR3 sequences, 25% to 35% appearing once. Regarding time point: persistent/refractory GD, antithyroid drugs over 5 years with positive TRAb. There was RNA extracted from PBMCs, and the TCR library was made from it. This material consisted of peripheral blood mononuclear cells (PBMCs), taken when the disease was refractory, from a patient treated with antithyroid drugs. These receptors were taken from a female donor with Graves disease.

The gene calls are TRBV7-2 and TRBJ2-7, with 8 bases lining up with TRBD1. V trimming: 1 base; J trimming: 2 bases; junction bases outside the gene matches: 4. This CDR3 spans 15 amino acids. Germline CDR1 SGHTA, CDR2 FQGNSA. The CDR3: CASSLGSGGPYEQYF. CDR3 DNA sequence: TGTGCCAGCAGCTTAGGTTCAGGGGGCCCCTACGAGCAGTACTTC.

The sample holds a few counts of this clonotype. This rearrangement joins TRBV6-1 to TRBJ2-5, with TRBD1 identical over 10 bases. CDR3 length equals 14 residues. Trimming removed 3 bases from V and 5 bases from J; junction bases left unmatched: 3. Looked up from germline, CDR1 is MNHNS and CDR2 is SASEGT. The CDR3 nucleotides are TGTGCCAGCAGTGAGTGGGGACAGGGGGAGACCCAGTACTTC. Protein sequence: CASSEWGQGETQYF.

This clonotype appeared a few times. CDR3 sequence reads: CASSPRPGGELFF. The DNA for the CDR3 is TGTGCCAGCAGCCCCCGGCCTGGGGGGGAGCTGTTTTTT. This rearrangement joins TRBV7-3 to TRBJ2-2, with D unclear. CDR1 and CDR2 (germline): SGHTA, FQGTGA. This CDR3 spans 13 amino acids. The germline V and J ends were trimmed by 5 bases and 8 bases, with 12 bases remaining between them.

J is TRBJ1-2 and V is TRBV20-1; TRBD1 agrees at 8 bases. V lost 5 bases to trimming and J lost 2 bases; unmatched junction nucleotides: 4. Germline assignment: CDR1 DFQATT and CDR2 SNEGSKA (reference sequence). The length of the CDR3 is 13 residues. The CDR3 loop reads CSAHRQGNYGYTF. CDR3 coding DNA: TGCAGTGCTCACAGACAGGGGAACTATGGCTACACCTTC.

There are many counts of this clonotype. At one end, the junction sequence differs from germline, possibly due to a read error. The rearrangement links TRBV5-1 to TRBJ1-1, with 9 bases aligning to TRBD1. Per germline, CDR1 SGHRS and CDR2 YFSETQ. This CDR3 comprises 14 residues. In DNA, the CDR3 is TGTGCCAGCAGCTCGGACAGGGGTGGAACTGAAGCTTTCTTT. Translated, it gives CASSSDRGGTEAFF.

This sequence joins TRBV20-1 and TRBJ2-5, with TRBD2 matching 12 bases. Germline V CDR1 and CDR2: DFQATT, SNEGSKA (reference sequence). The V and J ends lost 4 bases and 4 bases, in that order; junction bases with no gene match: 7. CDR3 size: 15 residues. The CDR3 region has the DNA TGCAGTGCTAAACGGACTAGCGGGAATCGAGAGACCCAGTACTTC. Its translation: CSAKRTSGNRETQYF.

The gene calls are TRBV11-1 and TRBJ1-1; no reliable D call. The CDR3 has 14 amino acids. V shed 5 bases and J shed 4 bases, with 14 bases lying between them. The germline V gene has CDR1 SGHAT and CDR2 FQDESV (reference sequence). The CDR3 sequence is CASSPERGFTEAFF. CDR3 sequence (DNA): TGTGCCAGCAGCCCAGAGCGGGGTTTCACTGAAGCTTTCTTT.

This sequence joins TRBV7-2 and TRBJ2-7, with 8 nucleotides matching TRBD2. CDR1 and CDR2 (germline): SGHTA, FQGNSA. After removal of 5 bases from V and 2 bases from J, the junction contained 5 bases not matched to a gene. This CDR3 is built from 14 residues. CDR3 region: CASSAMGLAYEQYF. CDR3 bases: TGTGCCAGCAGCGCGATGGGACTAGCCTACGAGCAGTACTTC.

J is TRBJ2-7 and V is TRBV10-2; 8 bases align to TRBD2. CDR1 is WSHSY, CDR2 SAAADI, per germline. The CDR3 length is 15 residues. V dropped 10 bases and J dropped 1; count of bases not matched to a gene: 12. In DNA form, the CDR3 reads TGCGCCACCCAATCGGAGCGGGAGTCGTCCTACGAGCAGTACTTC. Translation: CATQSERESSYEQYF.

The gene calls are TRBV7-9 and TRBJ2-7; 7 positions match TRBD1. Germline V gene lookup returns CDR1 SEHNR and CDR2 FQNEAQ (reference sequence). With 4 bases clipped from V and 5 bases from J, the junction kept 8 bases outside the gene matches. The CDR3 is 14 residues long. The CDR3 sequence: CASSSRQGGHEQYF. CDR3 in DNA: TGTGCCAGCAGCTCTAGACAGGGTGGCCACGAGCAGTACTTC.

The rearrangement links TRBV2 to TRBJ2-7; the D call may be TRBD1 or TRBD2 (5 bases each). Germline V gene data show CDR1 as SNHLY and CDR2 as FYNNEI. The V end was cut by 6 bases, the J end by 6 bases, with 12 bases between. The CDR3 loop spans 12 amino acids. CDR3 coding DNA: TGTGCCAGCAGCTTTGGGGACCCCGAGCAGTACTTC. Its translation: CASSFGDPEQYF.

This clonotype has a handful of counts. The chain combines TRBV6-1 with TRBJ2-7; 8 nucleotides agree with TRBD1. CDR3 size: 14 residues. With V trimmed by 5 bases and J by 4 bases, 7 bases remained unmatched. Per the germline V gene, CDR1 is MNHNS and CDR2 is SASEGT. CDR3 nucleotide sequence: TGTGCCAGCAGTCAGGGACAGGCCCCTTACGAGCAGTACTTC. Protein: CASSQGQAPYEQYF.

This clonotype appeared a few times. At one boundary the junction diverges from the germline segment, which might be a read error. V is TRBV11-2 and J is TRBJ1-1; D ambiguous. CDR3 length: 13 residues. Germline V gene sequence: CDR1 SGHAT, CDR2 FQNNGV. The CDR3 DNA reads TGTGCCAGCAGCTTAGAAGGGAACACTGAAGCTTCCTTT. The encoded protein is CASSLEGNTEASF.

Remarks on this clonotype: One end of the junction varies from germline; a read error may be responsible. This chain connects TRBV27 to TRBJ2-5, with 10 nucleotides matching TRBD2. Germline V CDR1 and CDR2: MNHEY, SMNVEV (reference sequence). The CDR3 runs 16 residues. CDR3 DNA sequence: TGTGCCAGCAGTGGGATCGGACTAGCGGCAGGTCGAGTGAGGTTCTTC. This gives the protein CASSGIGLAAGRVRFF.

This clonotype was seen more than once but under ten times. V is TRBV9 and J is TRBJ2-2, with unresolved D. Germline V CDR1 and CDR2: SGDLS, YYNGEE. The length of the CDR3 is 13 residues. V was shortened by 3 bases and J by 4 bases, with 7 bases between the two germline ends. CDR3 sequence reads: CASSEPFTGELFF. The CDR3 region has the DNA TGTGCCAGCAGCGAACCATTCACCGGGGAGCTGTTTTTT. The full variable domain, rest sourced from reference TRBV9 and TRBJ2-2, is DSGVTQTPKHLITATGQRVTLRCSPRSGDLSVYWYQQSLDQGLQFLIQYYNGEERAKGNILERFSAQQFPDLHSELNLSSLELGDSALYFCASSEPFTGELFFGEGSRLTVL.

The table lists this clonotype with a few counts. The gene calls are TRBV15 and TRBJ1-5; D is unclear. The V and J ends lost 6 bases and 0 bases respectively, with 3 bases between them. This CDR3 spans 12 amino acids. Per germline, CDR1 LNHNV and CDR2 YYDKDF (reference sequence). The CDR3 bases are TGTGCCACCAGGACTAGCAATCAGCCCCAGCATTTT. Amino acid sequence: CATRTSNQPQHF.

This clonotype turned up a few times. The chain employs TRBV12-3 or TRBV12-4 and TRBJ1-2; 11 bases fit TRBD1. The CDR3 totals 15 residues. V gave up 6 bases and J gave up 7 bases; unmatched junction bases: 10. This chain's CDR3 is CASRNGQGAEFGYTF. CDR3 nucleotide sequence: TGTGCCAGCAGAAACGGACAGGGGGCGGAATTTGGCTACACCTTC.